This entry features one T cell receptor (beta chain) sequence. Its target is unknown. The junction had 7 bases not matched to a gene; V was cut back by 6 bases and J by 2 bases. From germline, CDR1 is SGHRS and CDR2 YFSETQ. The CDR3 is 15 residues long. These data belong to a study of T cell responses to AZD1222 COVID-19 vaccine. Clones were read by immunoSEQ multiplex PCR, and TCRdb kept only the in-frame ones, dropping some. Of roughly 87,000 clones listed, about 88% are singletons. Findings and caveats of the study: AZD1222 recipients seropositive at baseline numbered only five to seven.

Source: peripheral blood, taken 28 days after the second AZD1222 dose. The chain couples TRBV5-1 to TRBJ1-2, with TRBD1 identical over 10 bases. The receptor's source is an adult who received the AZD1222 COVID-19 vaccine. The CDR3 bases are TGCGCCAGCACGGGTCTGACAGGGGGCAACTATGGCTACACCTTC. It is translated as CASTGLTGGNYGYTF.